Sequencing of this TCR beta chain was carried out in a study of Ad26.COV2.S vaccination and SARS-CoV-2 variants. Study observations and caveats: Assessments of TCR breadth and depth may have underestimated the total T cell responses.

Treatment denoted: approximately 18 received Ad26.COV2.S at low or high dose, single or two shots; roughly five received placebo; per-sample allocation not given. Collection of samples fell on day 63 after the first vaccine or placebo injection. Built on an Ad26 vector, the vaccine expressed Wuhan-strain SARS-CoV-2 spike. A remark on this clone: Its matching antigen is unknown.

The V end was cut by 5 bases, the J end by 5 bases, with 3 bases between. Looked up from germline, CDR1 is MNHEY and CDR2 is SVGEGT. This CDR3 contains 11 residues. Assay: immunoSEQ multiplex PCR; the TCRdb copy retains only in-frame clones and omits some. The sample lists around 250,000 clones, 70% to 90% occurring once. Sample: peripheral blood, taken in a trial of Ad26.COV2.S vaccine versus placebo. The clonotype was recovered from a person between 18 and 65 years old who received the Ad26.COV2.S COVID-19 vaccine or a placebo. This sequence joins TRBV6-2 or TRBV6-3 and TRBJ1-4; D gene uncertain. The CDR3 loop reads CASSMNEKLFF. CDR3 bases: TGTGCCAGCAGTATGAATGAAAAACTGTTTTTT.